This entry concerns a single TCR beta chain. The antigen is undetermined. TCRdb processed the reads anew with MiXCR; each CDR3 protein has one entry. The repertoire holds 700,000 to 850,000 distinct CDR3 sequences, 30% to 35% seen once, with roughly an eighth in the top ten. This record belongs to a study of T cell repertoires in cytomegalovirus infection. The overall study: CMV epitopes in the study were HLA-C-restricted (recently identified) and HLA-B-restricted (well studied). CMV infection together with matching HLA type was indicated by public TCR beta signatures.

Germline V gene data show CDR1 as MNHNS and CDR2 as SASEGT. V was cut by 6 bases and J by 8 bases, with 13 bases left in between. The CDR3 consists of 12 residues. Whole-study findings and limits: HLA-C-restricted CMV clonotypes gave the most frequent clonotype in two of eight donors.

Sequencing used cultured CD8+ T cells from PBMCs, obtained from culture after CMV antigen stimulation. The V and J genes are TRBV6-1 and TRBJ1-1; tentative D call: TRBD1 (6 bases). This TCR derives from a human donor in good health (CMV status not recorded). Some clones in this sample may be carry-over from other donors' samples. CDR3 in amino acids: CASSPGTLEAFF. The CDR3 bases are TGTGCCAGCAGCCCGGGGACACTAGAAGCTTTCTTT.